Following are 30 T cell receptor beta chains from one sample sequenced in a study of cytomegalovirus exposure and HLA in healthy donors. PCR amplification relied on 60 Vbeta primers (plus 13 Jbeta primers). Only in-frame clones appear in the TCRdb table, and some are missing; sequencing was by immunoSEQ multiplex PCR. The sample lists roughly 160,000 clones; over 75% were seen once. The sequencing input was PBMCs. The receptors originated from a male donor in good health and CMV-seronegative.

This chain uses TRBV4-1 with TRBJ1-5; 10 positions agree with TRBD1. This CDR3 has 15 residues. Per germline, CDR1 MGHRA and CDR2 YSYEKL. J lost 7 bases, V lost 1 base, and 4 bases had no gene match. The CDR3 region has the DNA TGCGCCAGCAGCCAAGGACAGGGGGCAGGCCAGCCCCAGCATTTT. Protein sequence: CASSQGQGAGQPQHF.

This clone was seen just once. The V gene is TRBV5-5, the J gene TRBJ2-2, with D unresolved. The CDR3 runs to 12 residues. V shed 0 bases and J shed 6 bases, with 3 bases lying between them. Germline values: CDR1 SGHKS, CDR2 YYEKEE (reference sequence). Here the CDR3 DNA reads TGTGCCAGCAGCTTGGTCTCCGGGGAGCTGTTTTTT. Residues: CASSLVSGELFF.

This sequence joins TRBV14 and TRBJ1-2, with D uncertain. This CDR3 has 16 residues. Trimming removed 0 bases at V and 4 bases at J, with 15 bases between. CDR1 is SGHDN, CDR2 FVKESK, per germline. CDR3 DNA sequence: TGTGCCAGCAGCCAAGATTCCCGCCACGGGTTCTATGGCTACACCTTC. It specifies CASSQDSRHGFYGYTF.

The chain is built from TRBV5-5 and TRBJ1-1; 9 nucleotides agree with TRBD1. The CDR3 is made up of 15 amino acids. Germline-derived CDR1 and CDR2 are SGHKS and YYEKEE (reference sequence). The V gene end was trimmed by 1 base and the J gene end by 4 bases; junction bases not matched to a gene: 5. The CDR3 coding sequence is TGTGCCAGCAGCTTGTTAGGACAGGGGTTCACTGAAGCTTTCTTT. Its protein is CASSLLGQGFTEAFF.

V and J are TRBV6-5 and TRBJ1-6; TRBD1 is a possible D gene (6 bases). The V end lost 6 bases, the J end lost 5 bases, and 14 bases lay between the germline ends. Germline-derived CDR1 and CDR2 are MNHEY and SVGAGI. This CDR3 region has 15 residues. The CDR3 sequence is CASSLQGFHNSPLHF. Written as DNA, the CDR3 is TGTGCCAGCAGCCTACAGGGCTTCCATAATTCACCCCTCCACTTT.

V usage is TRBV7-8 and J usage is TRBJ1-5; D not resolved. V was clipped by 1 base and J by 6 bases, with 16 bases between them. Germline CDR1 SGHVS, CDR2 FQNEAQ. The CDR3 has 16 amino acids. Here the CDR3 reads CASSLGLGDVGQPQHF. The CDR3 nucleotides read TGTGCCAGCAGCTTAGGATTGGGAGATGTAGGTCAGCCCCAGCATTTT.

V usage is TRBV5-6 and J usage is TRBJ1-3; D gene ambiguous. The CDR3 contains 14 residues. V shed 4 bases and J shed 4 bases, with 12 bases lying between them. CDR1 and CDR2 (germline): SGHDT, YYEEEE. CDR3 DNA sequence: TGTGCCAGCAGCCCAAGAGGATTGGGAAACACCATATATTTT. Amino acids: CASSPRGLGNTIYF.

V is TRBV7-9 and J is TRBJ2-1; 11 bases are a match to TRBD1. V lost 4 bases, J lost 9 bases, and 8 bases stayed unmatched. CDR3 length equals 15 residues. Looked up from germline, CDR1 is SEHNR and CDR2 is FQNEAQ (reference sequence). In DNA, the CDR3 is TGTGCCAGCAGCTATGGACAGGGGGCGGACATTGAGCAGTTCTTC. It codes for CASSYGQGADIEQFF.

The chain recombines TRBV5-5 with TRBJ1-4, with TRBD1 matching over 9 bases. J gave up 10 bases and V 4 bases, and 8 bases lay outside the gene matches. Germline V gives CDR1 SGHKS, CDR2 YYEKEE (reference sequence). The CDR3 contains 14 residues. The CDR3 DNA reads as TGTGCCAGCAGCGAGGGGACAGGGAGGGGAAAACTGTTTTTT. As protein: CASSEGTGRGKLFF. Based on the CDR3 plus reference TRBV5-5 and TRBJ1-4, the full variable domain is DAGVTQSPTHLIKTRGQQVTLRCSPISGHKSVSWYQQVLGQGPQFIFQYYEKEERGRGNFPDRFSARQFPNYSSELNVNALLLGDSALYLCASSEGTGRGKLFFGSGTQLSVL.

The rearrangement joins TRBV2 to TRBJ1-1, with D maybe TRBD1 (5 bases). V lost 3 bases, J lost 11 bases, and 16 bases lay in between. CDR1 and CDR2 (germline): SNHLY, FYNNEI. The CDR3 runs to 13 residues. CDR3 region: CASSEGGMGAAFF. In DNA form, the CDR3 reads TGTGCCAGCAGTGAGGGGGGGATGGGCGCGGCTTTCTTT.

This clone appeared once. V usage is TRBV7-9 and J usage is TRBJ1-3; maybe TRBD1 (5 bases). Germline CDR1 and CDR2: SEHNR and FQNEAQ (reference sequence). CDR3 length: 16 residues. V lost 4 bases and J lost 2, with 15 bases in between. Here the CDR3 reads CASSSDSSGPGNTIYF. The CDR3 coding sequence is TGTGCCAGCAGCTCAGACAGTTCCGGGCCTGGAAACACCATATATTTT.

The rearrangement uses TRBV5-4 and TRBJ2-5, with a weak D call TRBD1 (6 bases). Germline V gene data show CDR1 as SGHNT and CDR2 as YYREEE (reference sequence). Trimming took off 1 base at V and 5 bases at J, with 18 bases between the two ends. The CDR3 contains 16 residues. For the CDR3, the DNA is TGTGCCAGCAGCTTGCCGTACGCCACAGGGCGGGAGACCCAGTACTTC. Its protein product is CASSLPYATGRETQYF.

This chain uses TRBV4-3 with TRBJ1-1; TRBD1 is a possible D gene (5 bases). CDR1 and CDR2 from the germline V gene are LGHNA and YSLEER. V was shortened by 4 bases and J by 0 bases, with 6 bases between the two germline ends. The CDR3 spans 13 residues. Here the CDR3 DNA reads TGCGCCAGCAGCCGACAGTTGAACACTGAAGCTTTCTTT. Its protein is CASSRQLNTEAFF.

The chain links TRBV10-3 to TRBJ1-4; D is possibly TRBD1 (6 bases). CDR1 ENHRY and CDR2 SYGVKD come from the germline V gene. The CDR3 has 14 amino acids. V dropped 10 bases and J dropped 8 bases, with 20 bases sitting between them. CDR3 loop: CATQTGTRGEKLFF. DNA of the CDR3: TGTGCCACCCAAACAGGGACCAGGGGCGAAAAACTGTTTTTT.

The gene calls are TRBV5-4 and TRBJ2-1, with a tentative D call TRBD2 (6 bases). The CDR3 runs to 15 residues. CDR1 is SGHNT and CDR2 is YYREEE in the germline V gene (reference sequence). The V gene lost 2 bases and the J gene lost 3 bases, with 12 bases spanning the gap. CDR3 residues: CASSFRRGIYNEQFF. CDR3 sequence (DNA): TGTGCCAGCAGCTTTCGGCGGGGTATCTACAATGAGCAGTTCTTC.

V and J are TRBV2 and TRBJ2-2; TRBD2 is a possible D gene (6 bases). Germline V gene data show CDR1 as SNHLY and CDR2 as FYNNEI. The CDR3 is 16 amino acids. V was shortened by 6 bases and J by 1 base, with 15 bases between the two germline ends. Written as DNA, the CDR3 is TGTGCCAGCAGCCCCCGTGGAGGGTTGAACACCGGGGAGCTGTTTTTT. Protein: CASSPRGGLNTGELFF.

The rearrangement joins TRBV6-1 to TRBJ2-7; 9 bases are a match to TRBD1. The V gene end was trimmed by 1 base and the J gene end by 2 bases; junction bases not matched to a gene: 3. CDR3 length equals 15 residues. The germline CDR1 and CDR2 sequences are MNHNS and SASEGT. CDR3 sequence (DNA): TGTGCCAGCAGTGAAGTGACAGGGGGACCCTACGAGCAGTACTTC. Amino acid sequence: CASSEVTGGPYEQYF.

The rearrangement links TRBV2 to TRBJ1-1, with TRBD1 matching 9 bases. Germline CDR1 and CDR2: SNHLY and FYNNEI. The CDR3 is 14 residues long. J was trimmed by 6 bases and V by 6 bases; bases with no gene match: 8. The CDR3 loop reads CASRTVQGAAEAFF. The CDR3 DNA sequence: TGTGCCAGCAGAACGGTACAGGGGGCCGCTGAAGCTTTCTTT.

The CDR3 loop is CASSYSSGLSTEAFF. CDR3 nucleotide sequence: TGTGCCAGCAGTTACTCCTCGGGGTTGAGCACTGAAGCTTTCTTT. The chain is built from TRBV6-5 and TRBJ1-1; D unresolved. V was trimmed by 0 bases and J by 4 bases, leaving 12 bases between them. Germline V gene data show CDR1 as MNHEY and CDR2 as SVGAGI. This CDR3 is built from 15 residues.

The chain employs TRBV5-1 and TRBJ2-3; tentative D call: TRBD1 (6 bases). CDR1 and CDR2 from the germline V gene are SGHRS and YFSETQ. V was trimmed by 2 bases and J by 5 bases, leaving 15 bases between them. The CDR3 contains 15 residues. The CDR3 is CASSFFQGSVDTQYF. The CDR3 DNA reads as TGCGCCAGCAGCTTTTTCCAGGGGTCGGTAGATACGCAGTATTTT.

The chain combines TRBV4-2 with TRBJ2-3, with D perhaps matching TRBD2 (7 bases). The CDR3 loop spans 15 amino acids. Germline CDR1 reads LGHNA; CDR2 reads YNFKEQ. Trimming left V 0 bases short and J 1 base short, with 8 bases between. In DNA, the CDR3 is TGTGCCAGCAGCCAAGAAGGGGGGGGCACAGATACGCAGTATTTT. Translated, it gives CASSQEGGGTDTQYF.

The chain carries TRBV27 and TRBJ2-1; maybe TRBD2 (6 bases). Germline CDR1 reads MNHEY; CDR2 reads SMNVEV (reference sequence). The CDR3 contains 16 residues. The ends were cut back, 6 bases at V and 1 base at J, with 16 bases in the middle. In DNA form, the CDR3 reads TGTGCCAGCAGGAATGCGGGACCGATGTCCTACAATGAGCAGTTCTTC. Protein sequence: CASRNAGPMSYNEQFF.

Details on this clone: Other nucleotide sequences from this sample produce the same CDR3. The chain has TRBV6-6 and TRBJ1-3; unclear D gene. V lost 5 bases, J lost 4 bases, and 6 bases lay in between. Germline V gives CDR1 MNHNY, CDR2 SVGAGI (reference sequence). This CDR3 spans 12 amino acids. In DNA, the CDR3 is TGTGCCAGCAGTCCGGGGGGAAACACCATATATTTT. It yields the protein CASSPGGNTIYF.

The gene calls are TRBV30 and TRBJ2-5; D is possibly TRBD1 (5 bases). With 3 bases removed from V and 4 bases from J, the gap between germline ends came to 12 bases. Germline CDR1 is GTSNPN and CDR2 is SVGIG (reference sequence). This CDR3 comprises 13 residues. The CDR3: CAWRTAASETQYF. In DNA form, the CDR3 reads TGTGCCTGGAGGACAGCAGCCTCAGAGACCCAGTACTTC.

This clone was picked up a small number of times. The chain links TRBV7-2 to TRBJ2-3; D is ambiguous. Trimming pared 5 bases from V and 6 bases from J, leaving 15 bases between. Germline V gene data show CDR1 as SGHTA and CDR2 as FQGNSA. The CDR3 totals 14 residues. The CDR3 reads CASSLPEQADTQYF. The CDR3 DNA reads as TGTGCCAGCAGCCTACCTGAGCAGGCGGATACGCAGTATTTT.

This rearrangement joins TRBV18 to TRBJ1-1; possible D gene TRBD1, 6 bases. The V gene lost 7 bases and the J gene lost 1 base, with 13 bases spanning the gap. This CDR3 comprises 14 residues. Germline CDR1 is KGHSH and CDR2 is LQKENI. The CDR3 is CASYRTEANTEAFF. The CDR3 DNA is TGTGCCAGCTACAGGACAGAAGCGAACACTGAAGCTTTCTTT.

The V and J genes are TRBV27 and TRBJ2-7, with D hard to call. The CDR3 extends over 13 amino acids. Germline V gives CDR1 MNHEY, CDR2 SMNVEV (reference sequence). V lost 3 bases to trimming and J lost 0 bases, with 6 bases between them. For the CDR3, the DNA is TGTGCCAGCAGTTTGTACAGCTCCTACGAGCAGTACTTC. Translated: CASSLYSSYEQYF.

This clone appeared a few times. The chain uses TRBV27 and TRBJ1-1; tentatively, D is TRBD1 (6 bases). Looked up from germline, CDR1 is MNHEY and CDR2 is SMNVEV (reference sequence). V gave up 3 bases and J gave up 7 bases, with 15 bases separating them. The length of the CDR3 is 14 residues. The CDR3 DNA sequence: TGTGCCAGCAGTTTTAGGGGGGGCGTTGATGAAGCTTTCTTT. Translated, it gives CASSFRGGVDEAFF.

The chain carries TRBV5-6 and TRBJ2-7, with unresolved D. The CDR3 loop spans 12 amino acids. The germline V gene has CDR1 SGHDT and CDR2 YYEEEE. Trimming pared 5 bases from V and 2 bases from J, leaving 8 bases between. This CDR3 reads CASRSDTYEQYF. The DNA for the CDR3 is TGTGCCAGCAGGTCAGATACCTACGAGCAGTACTTC.

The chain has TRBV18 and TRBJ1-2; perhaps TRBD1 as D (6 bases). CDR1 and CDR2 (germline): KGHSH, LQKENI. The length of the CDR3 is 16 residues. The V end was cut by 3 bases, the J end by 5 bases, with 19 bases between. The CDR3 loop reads CASSPLRTVPGYGYTF. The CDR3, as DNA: TGTGCCAGCTCACCCCTGAGGACAGTTCCTGGGTATGGCTACACCTTC.